The clone carrying this TCR beta chain was detected many times. Its antigen is not known. The data are from a study of T cell repertoires in cytomegalovirus infection. Looking at the study overall: Shared public TCR beta signatures pointed to both CMV infection and a matching HLA type.

Study outcomes and limitations: Individuals carrying CMV plus the relevant HLA were identified by cumulative frequency of public TCR beta families. What dominated the ex vivo response were HLA-C-restricted CMV-specific TCR beta clonotypes.

The CDR3 is 16 residues long. V lost 3 bases and J lost 4; bases outside the gene matches: 7. Germline assignment: CDR1 MNHNS and CDR2 SASEGT. TCRdb ran MiXCR on the reads and lists one entry per CDR3 protein. The table lists some 77,000 distinct CDR3 sequences, 3.7% of them singletons. This clonotype originated in a human donor in good health (CMV status not recorded). Some clones in this sample may be carry-over from other donors' samples. Sequenced sample: PBMCs. The V and J genes are TRBV6-1 and TRBJ2-2, with 8 nucleotides matching TRBD1. DNA for the CDR3: TGTGCCAGCAGTGACGCTCGCAGGGGGCTCACCGGGGAGCTGTTTTTT. Its protein product is CASSDARRGLTGELFF.